The rows below give T cell receptor beta chains drawn from one sample of a study of T cell repertoires in cytomegalovirus infection. TCRdb recomputed calls from the reads with MiXCR, one row per CDR3 protein. The table lists hundreds of thousands of distinct CDR3 sequences, roughly 10% of them singletons. The sequenced sample consisted of PBMCs. These receptor sequences come from a human donor in good health (CMV status not recorded). Some clones in this sample may be carry-over from other donors' samples. Both conserved end residues are part of each CDR3. The order of the fields is clone size, J gene, D gene, V gene, CDR3 DNA, CDR3 protein. The D gene is left open where the match is weak. The size of a clone is reported for some rows only, either as once, few or many, or as a class for expanded clones.

>.|TRBJ1-4|.|TRBV7-9
TGTGCCAGCAGCTTGATGAGCGGCTATGAAAAACTGTTTTTT
CASSLMSGYEKLFF
>.|TRBJ2-3|TRBD2|TRBV2
TGTGCCAGATATGGACTAGCGGGGAGCACAGATACGCAGTATTTT
CARYGLAGSTDTQYF
>many|TRBJ2-1|TRBD1|TRBV20-1
TGCAGTGCTAGAGTCCTTGGGACAGGGGGCGCGGGTAATGAGCAGTTCTTC
CSARVLGTGGAGNEQFF
>many|TRBJ2-7|TRBD2|TRBV12-3/TRBV12-4
TGTGCCAGCAGTTCTCTAGCGGGAGCGGCCTTC
CASSSLAGAAF
>many|TRBJ2-1|TRBD2|TRBV7-8
TGTGCCAGCATCCACGGGACTAGCGGGGGGTATAGCTCCTACAATGAGCAGTTCTTC
CASIHGTSGGYSSYNEQFF
>many|TRBJ1-2|.|TRBV7-9
TGTGCCAGCAGCTCCATACCCAGCGATAACTATGGCTACACCTTC
CASSSIPSDNYGYTF
>many|TRBJ2-7|.|TRBV7-8
TGTGCCAGCAGAGGGGAGAGCTTTTACGAGCAGTACTTC
CASRGESFYEQYF
>many|TRBJ2-2|.|TRBV5-6
TGTGCCAGCAGCCGGCCAACCGACACCGGGGAGCTGTTTTTT
CASSRPTDTGELFF
>many|TRBJ2-1|TRBD2|TRBV20-1
TGCAGTGCTTTTCCTAGCGGAAATTTCAATGAGCAGTTCTTC
CSAFPSGNFNEQFF
>.|TRBJ2-7|.|TRBV28
TGTGCCAGCAGTCCCCCAGCTGGGGCCTACGAGCAGTACTTC
CASSPPAGAYEQYF
>many|TRBJ1-1|.|TRBV5-6
TGTGCCAGCCAACTAAGTCGGGGGATTGAAGCTTTCTTT
CASQLSRGIEAFF
>many|TRBJ2-2|TRBD1|TRBV12-3/TRBV12-4
TGTGCCAGCAGTTCCACGACAGGGGTCGGGGAGCTGTTTTTT
CASSSTTGVGELFF
>.|TRBJ1-5|.|TRBV19
TGTGCCAGTAGTATAAGGTTTGATCAGCCCCAGCATTTT
CASSIRFDQPQHF
>few|TRBJ1-2|.|TRBV6-6
TGTGCCAGCAGTTTCACAGCGGCCGATGGCTACACCTTC
CASSFTAADGYTF
>many|TRBJ2-6|.|TRBV7-2
TGTGCCAGCAGCTTAGGGTCCACTGGGGCCAACGTCCTGACTTTC
CASSLGSTGANVLTF
>few|TRBJ2-3|TRBD1|TRBV9
TGTGCCAGCAGCGCCTCGACAGGGGCAGATACGCAGTATTTT
CASSASTGADTQYF
>.|TRBJ1-1|.|TRBV6-6
TGTGCCAGCAGTTGGGGGTCAGGGAGGCCTGAAGCTTTCTTT
CASSWGSGRPEAFF
>many|TRBJ2-1|.|TRBV6-2/TRBV6-3
TGTGCCAGCAGTTATAGCCGTAGCTCCTACAATGAGCAGTTCTTC
CASSYSRSSYNEQFF
>many|TRBJ2-1|.|TRBV28
TGTGCCAGCAGTTTAGGGTTACGATACCCTACCTTC
CASSLGLRYPTF
>.|TRBJ2-7|TRBD2|TRBV29-1
TGCAGCGTTGGAGGGAGCGGGGGTTCCTACGAGCAGTACTTC
CSVGGSGGSYEQYF
>.|TRBJ2-4|.|TRBV18
TGTGCCAGCTCACCTCGGCAGGGGGGCCTAGCCAAAAACATTCAGTACTTC
CASSPRQGGLAKNIQYF
>many|TRBJ1-4|.|TRBV15
TGTGCCACCAGCACGTTCACCCCAACTAATGAAAAACTGTTTTTT
CATSTFTPTNEKLFF
>.|TRBJ1-5|TRBD1|TRBV9
TGTGCCAGCAGCCCCGCGACAGGGCGGGATCAGCCCCAGCATTTT
CASSPATGRDQPQHF
>many|TRBJ1-1|.|TRBV5-1
TGCGCCAGCAGCTTGGCCCGGTCCGCCACTGAAGCTTTCTTT
CASSLARSATEAFF